The clone carrying this T cell receptor (beta chain) was found a few times. Germline assignment: CDR1 SGHTA and CDR2 FQGNSA. Trimming pared 5 bases from V and 6 bases from J, leaving 14 bases between. This CDR3 comprises 13 residues. This sample is drawn from a study of blood T cell repertoires in COVID-19. Assay: immunoSEQ multiplex PCR; the TCRdb copy retains only in-frame clones and omits some. This repertoire shows over 200,000 clones, 70% to 90% found once; its top ten account for less than 3.5%. Sequencing was carried out using peripheral blood. This TCR was recovered from a man aged 25 to 45 with COVID-19, enrolled during active disease. This chain connects TRBV7-2 to TRBJ2-7, with D unresolved. The CDR3: CASSPTPSGEQYF. The CDR3 DNA sequence: TGTGCCAGCAGCCCCACCCCTTCAGGCGAGCAGTACTTC.